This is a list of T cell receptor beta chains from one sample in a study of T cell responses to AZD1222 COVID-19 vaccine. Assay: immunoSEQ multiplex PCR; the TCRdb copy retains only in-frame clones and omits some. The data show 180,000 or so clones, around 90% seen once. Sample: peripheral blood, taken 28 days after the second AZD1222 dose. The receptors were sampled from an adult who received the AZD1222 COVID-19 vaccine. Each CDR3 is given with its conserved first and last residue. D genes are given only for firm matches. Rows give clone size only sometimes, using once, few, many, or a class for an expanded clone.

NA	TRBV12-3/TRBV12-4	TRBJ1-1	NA	CASSQGWDTEAFF	TGTGCCAGCAGTCAGGGGTGGGACACTGAAGCTTTCTTT
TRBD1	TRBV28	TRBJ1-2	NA	CASSYPGGNYGYTF	TGTGCCAGCAGTTACCCAGGGGGCAACTATGGCTACACCTTC
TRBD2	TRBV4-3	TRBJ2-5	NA	CASSQEFAGGPRETQYF	TGCGCCAGCAGCCAAGAATTCGCGGGGGGGCCGAGGGAGACCCAGTACTTC
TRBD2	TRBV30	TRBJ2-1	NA	CAWSLASGFYNEQFF	TGTGCCTGGAGTCTCGCTAGCGGATTCTACAATGAGCAGTTCTTC
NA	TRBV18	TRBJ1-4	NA	CASSPAQGEKLFF	TGTGCCAGCTCACCGGCGCAGGGGGAAAAACTGTTTTTT
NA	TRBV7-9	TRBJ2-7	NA	CASSLTGSNYEQYF	TGTGCCAGCAGCTTAACAGGGTCCAACTACGAGCAGTACTTC
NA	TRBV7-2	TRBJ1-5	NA	CASSLDTVNQPQHF	TGTGCCAGCAGCTTGGACACAGTCAATCAGCCCCAGCATTTT
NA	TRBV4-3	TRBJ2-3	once	CASSQVFADTQYF	TGCGCCAGCAGCCAAGTATTTGCAGATACGCAGTATTTT
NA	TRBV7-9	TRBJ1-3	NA	CASSTRQASGNTIYF	TGTGCCAGCAGCACCCGACAGGCCTCTGGAAACACCATATATTTT
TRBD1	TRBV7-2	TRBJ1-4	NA	CASSQQTGINEKLFF	TGTGCCAGCAGCCAACAGACAGGGATTAATGAAAAACTGTTTTTT
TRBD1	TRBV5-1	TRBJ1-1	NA	CASSTQGDTEAFF	TGCGCCAGCAGCACCCAGGGGGACACTGAAGCTTTCTTT
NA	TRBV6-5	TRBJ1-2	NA	CASSYGQFYGYTF	TGTGCCAGCAGTTACGGGCAGTTCTATGGCTACACCTTC
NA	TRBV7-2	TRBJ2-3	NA	CASSLIREEDTDTQYF	TGTGCCAGCAGCTTAATCAGGGAAGAGGACACAGATACGCAGTATTTT
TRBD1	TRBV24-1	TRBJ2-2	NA	CATSDSAGTGPTGELFF	TGTGCCACCAGTGATTCGGCCGGGACAGGGCCCACCGGGGAGCTGTTTTTT
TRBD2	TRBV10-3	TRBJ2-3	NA	CAISGGGPDTQYF	TGTGCCATCAGTGGGGGAGGGCCAGATACGCAGTATTTT
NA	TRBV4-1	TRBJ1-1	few	CASSLQGSPEAFF	TGCGCCAGCAGCCTTCAGGGAAGCCCTGAAGCTTTCTTT
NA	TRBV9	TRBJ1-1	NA	CASSVEGSKNTEAFF	TGTGCCAGCAGCGTAGAGGGGAGTAAGAACACTGAAGCTTTCTTT
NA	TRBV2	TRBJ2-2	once	CASSGFSGYPGELFF	TGTGCCAGCAGTGGGTTTTCTGGTTACCCCGGGGAGCTGTTTTTT